Listed below are T cell receptor beta chains from one sample, sequenced in a study of blood T cell repertoires in COVID-19. The protocol was immunoSEQ multiplex PCR, while the TCRdb copy is restricted to in-frame clones and leaves out a portion. The profile covers roughly 130,000 clones, with about four fifths appearing a single time and 9.2% taken by the ten largest. The sample consisted of PBMCs or T cells enriched from blood (not recorded which). The receptors were gathered from a man aged 45 to 65 who had recovered from COVID-19. Both conserved end residues are part of each CDR3. D genes are given only for firm matches. Size is stated for part of the rows, as once, few or many counts, or as a class when the clone is expanded.

TRBV3-1/TRBV3-2	-	TRBJ2-2	TRBD1	CASRRDRTITNTGELFF	TGTGCCAGTCGAAGGGACAGAACGATCACGAACACCGGGGAGCTGTTTTTT
TRBV10-3	-	TRBJ2-5	-	CAIRSQDSGEETQYF	TGTGCCATCAGAAGCCAGGACTCCGGGGAAGAGACCCAGTACTTC
TRBV25-1	-	TRBJ2-1	TRBD1	CASSEGTVAYNEQFF	TGTGCCAGCAGTGAAGGGACAGTAGCCTACAATGAGCAGTTCTTC
TRBV27	-	TRBJ2-3	-	CASSKDWLITDTQYF	TGTGCCAGCAGCAAGGACTGGCTGATCACAGATACGCAGTATTTT
TRBV3-1/TRBV3-2	-	TRBJ2-1	TRBD2	CASSLRGGPYNEQFF	TGTGCCAGCAGCCTGCGGGGGGGCCCTTACAATGAGCAGTTCTTC
TRBV6-5	-	TRBJ1-2	-	CASSPPSGYYGYTF	TGTGCCAGCAGTCCGCCGTCCGGGTACTATGGCTACACCTTC
TRBV30	-	TRBJ2-2	-	CALTISRLWAGELFF	TGTGCCTTGACGATAAGTAGACTTTGGGCCGGGGAGCTGTTTTTT
TRBV6-5	-	TRBJ1-6	-	CASRGGTRSPLHF	TGTGCCAGCAGGGGGGGGACAAGGTCACCCCTCCACTTT
TRBV11-2	-	TRBJ1-3	TRBD1	CASSLARQGISGNTIYF	TGTGCCAGCAGCTTAGCGCGACAGGGGATCTCTGGAAACACCATATATTTT
TRBV9	few	TRBJ2-1	TRBD1	CASSPEGDSSYNEQFF	TGTGCCAGCAGCCCAGAAGGGGACAGCTCCTACAATGAGCAGTTCTTC
TRBV2	-	TRBJ2-5	-	CASRADSPQETQYF	TGTGCCAGCAGAGCGGACAGCCCCCAAGAGACCCAGTACTTC
TRBV3-1/TRBV3-2	-	TRBJ1-4	-	CASSQRQDDEKLFF	TGTGCCAGCAGCCAAAGACAGGACGATGAAAAACTGTTTTTT
TRBV12-5	-	TRBJ2-7	-	CASGLESMFYEQYF	TGTGCTAGTGGTTTGGAGAGTATGTTCTACGAGCAGTACTTC
TRBV7-9	-	TRBJ1-2	TRBD1	CASSVILQGADGYTF	TGTGCCAGCAGCGTTATTTTACAGGGGGCGGATGGCTACACCTTC
TRBV27	-	TRBJ2-1	TRBD1	CASSSPGTGGWNEQFF	TGTGCCAGCAGTTCCCCCGGGACAGGGGGCTGGAATGAGCAGTTCTTC
TRBV19	once	TRBJ1-5	-	CASSIFSGEQPQHF	TGTGCCAGTAGTATATTTTCGGGGGAACAGCCCCAGCATTTT
TRBV5-1	-	TRBJ2-5	TRBD2	CASSTTPGTSGETQYF	TGCGCCAGCAGCACGACTCCCGGGACTAGCGGCGAGACCCAGTACTTC
TRBV11-3	few	TRBJ2-5	TRBD2	CASSNGLAGGYETQYF	TGTGCCAGCAGCAACGGACTAGCGGGGGGTTATGAGACCCAGTACTTC
TRBV5-6	many	TRBJ1-5	-	CASSLTGSGNQPQHF	TGTGCCAGCAGCCTTACAGGGAGTGGCAATCAGCCCCAGCATTTT
TRBV6-2/TRBV6-3	-	TRBJ2-7	TRBD1	CASSYEPPGTGLRDEQYF	TGTGCCAGCAGTTACGAACCCCCCGGGACAGGGTTAAGGGACGAGCAGTACTTC
TRBV5-1	-	TRBJ2-7	-	CASSLVGMEEQYF	TGCGCCAGCAGTTTGGTGGGTATGGAGGAGCAGTACTTC
TRBV9	-	TRBJ1-2	-	CASSVGGGGGYTF	TGTGCCAGCAGCGTAGGAGGGGGTGGCGGCTACACCTTC
TRBV10-3	-	TRBJ2-7	TRBD1	CAIRTGTGGSYEQYF	TGTGCCATCAGGACTGGGACAGGGGGTTCCTACGAGCAGTACTTC
TRBV7-2	-	TRBJ2-7	TRBD2	CASTISGGHLSYEQYF	TGTGCCAGCACGATTAGCGGGGGGCACCTCTCCTACGAGCAGTACTTC
TRBV24-1	-	TRBJ2-1	TRBD2	CATSDRGGPYNEQFF	TGTGCCACCAGTGATCGGGGGGGCCCCTACAATGAGCAGTTCTTC
TRBV6-6	-	TRBJ1-5	TRBD1	CASRSGTEYNQPQHF	TGTGCCAGCAGGTCCGGGACAGAGTACAATCAGCCCCAGCATTTT
TRBV4-1	-	TRBJ2-7	TRBD1	CASSLEGQVSDEQYF	TGCGCCAGCAGCCTCGAGGGACAGGTCTCCGACGAGCAGTACTTC
TRBV19	-	TRBJ1-5	TRBD1	CASSISNRGHSNQPQHF	TGTGCCAGTAGTATATCCAACAGGGGGCATAGCAATCAGCCCCAGCATTTT
TRBV27	once	TRBJ1-5	TRBD1	CASSLLTGGGSNQPQHF	TGTGCCAGCAGTTTACTCACAGGGGGAGGTAGCAATCAGCCCCAGCATTTT
TRBV4-3	-	TRBJ2-2	TRBD1	CASSQWMGTGGLGELFF	TGCGCCAGCAGCCAGTGGATGGGGACAGGGGGGTTGGGGGAGCTGTTTTTT
TRBV18	few	TRBJ1-3	-	CASSPLEGSSGNTIYF	TGTGCCAGCTCACCACTGGAGGGGAGCTCTGGAAACACCATATATTTT